This TCR beta chain was sequenced in a study of cytomegalovirus exposure and HLA in healthy donors. The PCR made use of 60 Vbeta and 13 Jbeta primers. The data were produced by immunoSEQ multiplex PCR, yet TCRdb's version contains in-frame clones alone and is incomplete. Here the sample spans about 130,000 clones, roughly four fifths being singletons. The V and J ends lost 7 bases and 3 bases respectively, with 15 bases between them. This CDR3 has 15 amino acids. Germline CDR1 reads LNHDA; CDR2 reads SQIVND (reference sequence). This clone occurred once. The donors comprised healthy bone marrow donors.

The TCR was taken from a woman aged 50 to 60 in good health and CMV-seronegative. Input material: PBMCs. V is TRBV19 and J is TRBJ1-4; the D gene is possibly TRBD1 (5 bases). CDR3 sequence: CASTLGPPANEKLFF. In DNA, the CDR3 is TGTGCCAGTACATTGGGGCCTCCTGCTAATGAAAAACTGTTTTTT. Full variable domain (missing parts from reference TRBV19 and TRBJ1-4): DGGITQSPKYLFRKEGQNVTLSCEQNLNHDAMYWYRQDPGQGLRLIYYSQIVNDFQKGDIAEGYSVSREKKESFPLTVTSAQKNPTAFYLCASTLGPPANEKLFFGSGTQLSVL.